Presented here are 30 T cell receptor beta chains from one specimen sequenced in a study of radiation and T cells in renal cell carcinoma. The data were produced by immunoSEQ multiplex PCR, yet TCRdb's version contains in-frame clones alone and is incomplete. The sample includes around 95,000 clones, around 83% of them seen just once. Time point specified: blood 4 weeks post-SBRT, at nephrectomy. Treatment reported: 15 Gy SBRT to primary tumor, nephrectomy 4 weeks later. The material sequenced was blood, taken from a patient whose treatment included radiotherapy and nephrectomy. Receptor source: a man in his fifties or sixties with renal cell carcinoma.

CDR3 DNA: TGTGCCAGCACAGACAGCGTCCACGAGCAGTACTTC. Protein product: CASTDSVHEQYF. V usage is TRBV27 and J usage is TRBJ2-7, with D possibly TRBD1 on 5 matching bases. Germline V CDR1 and CDR2: MNHEY, SMNVEV (reference sequence). The CDR3 has 12 residues. V shed 7 bases and J shed 5 bases, with 12 bases lying between them.

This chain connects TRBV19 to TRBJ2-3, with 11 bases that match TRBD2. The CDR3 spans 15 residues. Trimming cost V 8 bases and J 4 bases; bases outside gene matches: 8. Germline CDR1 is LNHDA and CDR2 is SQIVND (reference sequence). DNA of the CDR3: TGTGCCAGTGGACTAGCGGGCGGGACGGCAGATACGCAGTATTTT. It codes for CASGLAGGTADTQYF. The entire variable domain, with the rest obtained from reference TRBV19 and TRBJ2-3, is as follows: DGGITQSPKYLFRKEGQNVTLSCEQNLNHDAMYWYRQDPGQGLRLIYYSQIVNDFQKGDIAEGYSVSREKKESFPLTVTSAQKNPTAFYLCASGLAGGTADTQYFGPGTRLTVL.

CDR3 sequence reads: CASVTSGRSKSYNEQFF. The CDR3 nucleotides are TGTGCCAGTGTTACTAGCGGGAGGTCCAAATCCTACAATGAGCAGTTCTTC. The chain recombines TRBV19 with TRBJ2-1, with 12 nucleotides matching TRBD2. The CDR3 runs to 17 residues. J lost 1 base, V lost 8 bases, and 9 bases had no gene match. Per the germline V gene, CDR1 is LNHDA and CDR2 is SQIVND (reference sequence).

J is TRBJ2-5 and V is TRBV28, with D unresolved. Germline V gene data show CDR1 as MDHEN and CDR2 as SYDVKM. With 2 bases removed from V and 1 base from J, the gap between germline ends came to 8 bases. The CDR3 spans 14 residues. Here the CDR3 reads CASSLGGPQETQYF. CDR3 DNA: TGTGCCAGCAGTTTAGGCGGCCCCCAAGAGACCCAGTACTTC.

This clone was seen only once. This CDR3 is CASRTSGYNEQFF. The CDR3 DNA reads as TGCGCCAGCAGGACTAGCGGCTACAATGAGCAGTTCTTC. This sequence joins TRBV10-2 and TRBJ2-1; 9 nucleotides match TRBD2. The CDR3 contains 13 residues. From germline, CDR1 is WSHSY and CDR2 SAAADI. The V segment lost 6 bases and the J segment 3 bases; nucleotides outside the gene matches: 0.

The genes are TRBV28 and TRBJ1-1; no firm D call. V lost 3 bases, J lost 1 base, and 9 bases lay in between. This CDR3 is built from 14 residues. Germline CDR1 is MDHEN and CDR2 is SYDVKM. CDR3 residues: CASSFIRRNTEAFF. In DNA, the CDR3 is TGTGCCAGCAGTTTTATCCGACGGAACACTGAAGCTTTCTTT.

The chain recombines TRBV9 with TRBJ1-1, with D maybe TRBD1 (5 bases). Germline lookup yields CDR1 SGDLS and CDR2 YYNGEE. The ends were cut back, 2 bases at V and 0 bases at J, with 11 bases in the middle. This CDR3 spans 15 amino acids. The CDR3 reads CASSVTGLMNTEAFF. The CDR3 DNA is TGTGCCAGCAGCGTTACAGGCTTAATGAACACTGAAGCTTTCTTT.

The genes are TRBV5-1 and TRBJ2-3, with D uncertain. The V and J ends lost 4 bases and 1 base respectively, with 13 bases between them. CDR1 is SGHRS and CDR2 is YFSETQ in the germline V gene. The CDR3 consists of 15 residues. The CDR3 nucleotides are TGCGCCAGCAGCGTAACCAGAAAACGCACAGATACGCAGTATTTT. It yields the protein CASSVTRKRTDTQYF. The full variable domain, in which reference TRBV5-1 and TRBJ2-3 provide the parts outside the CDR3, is KAGVTQTPRYLIKTRGQQVTLSCSPISGHRSVSWYQQTPGQGLQFLFEYFSETQRNKGNFPGRFSGRQFSNSRSEMNVSTLELGDSALYLCASSVTRKRTDTQYFGPGTRLTVL.

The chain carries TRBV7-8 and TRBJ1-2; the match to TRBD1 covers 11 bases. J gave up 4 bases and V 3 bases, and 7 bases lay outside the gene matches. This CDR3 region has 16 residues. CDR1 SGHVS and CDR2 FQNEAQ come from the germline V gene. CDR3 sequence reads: CASSLDRGLGIYGYTF. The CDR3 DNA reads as TGTGCCAGCAGCTTGGACAGGGGGCTGGGGATCTATGGCTACACCTTC.

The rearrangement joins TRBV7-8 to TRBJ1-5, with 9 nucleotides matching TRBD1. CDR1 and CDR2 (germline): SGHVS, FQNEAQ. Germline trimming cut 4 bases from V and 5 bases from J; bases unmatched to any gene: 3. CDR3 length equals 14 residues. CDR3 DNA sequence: TGTGCCAGCAGCTCGGGGACAGGGCATCAGCCCCAGCATTTT. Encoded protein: CASSSGTGHQPQHF.

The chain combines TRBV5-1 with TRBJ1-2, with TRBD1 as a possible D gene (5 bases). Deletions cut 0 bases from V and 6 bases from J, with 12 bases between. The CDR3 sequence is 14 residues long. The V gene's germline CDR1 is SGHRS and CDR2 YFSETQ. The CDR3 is CASSLVGTGHGYTF. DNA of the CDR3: TGCGCCAGCAGCTTGGTAGGGACTGGCCATGGCTACACCTTC.

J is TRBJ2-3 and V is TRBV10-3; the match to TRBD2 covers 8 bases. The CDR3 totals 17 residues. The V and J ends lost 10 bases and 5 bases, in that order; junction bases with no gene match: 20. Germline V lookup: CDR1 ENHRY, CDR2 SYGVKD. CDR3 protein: CATRGGAGRQEGDTQYF. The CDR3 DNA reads TGTGCCACCCGGGGGGGTGCAGGGCGGCAAGAAGGAGATACGCAGTATTTT.

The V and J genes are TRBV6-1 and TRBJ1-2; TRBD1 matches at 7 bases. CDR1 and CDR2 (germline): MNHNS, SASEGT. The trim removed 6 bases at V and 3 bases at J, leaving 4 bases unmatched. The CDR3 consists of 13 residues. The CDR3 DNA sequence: TGTGCCAGCAGGATTCAGGGGGACTATGGCTACACCTTC. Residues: CASRIQGDYGYTF.

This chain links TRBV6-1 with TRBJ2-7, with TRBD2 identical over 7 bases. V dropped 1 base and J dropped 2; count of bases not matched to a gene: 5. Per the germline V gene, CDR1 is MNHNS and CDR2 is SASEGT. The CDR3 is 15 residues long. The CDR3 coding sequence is TGTGCCAGCAGTGAAGGGGGGGGAGCGACCTACGAGCAGTACTTC. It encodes CASSEGGGATYEQYF.

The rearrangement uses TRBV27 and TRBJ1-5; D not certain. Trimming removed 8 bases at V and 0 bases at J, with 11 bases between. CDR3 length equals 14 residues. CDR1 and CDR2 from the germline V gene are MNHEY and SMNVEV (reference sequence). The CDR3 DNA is TGTGCCAGCGCTAGTATGGGTAGCAATCAGCCCCAGCATTTT. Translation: CASASMGSNQPQHF.

The CDR3 DNA sequence: TGTGCCAGCAGCCGATCGGGACAGGGTTACGAAAAACTGTTTTTT. This sequence encodes CASSRSGQGYEKLFF. This chain joins TRBV28 and TRBJ1-4; 9 nucleotides match TRBD1. The CDR3 has 15 residues. V dropped 6 bases and J dropped 8; count of bases not matched to a gene: 10. Per germline, CDR1 MDHEN and CDR2 SYDVKM.

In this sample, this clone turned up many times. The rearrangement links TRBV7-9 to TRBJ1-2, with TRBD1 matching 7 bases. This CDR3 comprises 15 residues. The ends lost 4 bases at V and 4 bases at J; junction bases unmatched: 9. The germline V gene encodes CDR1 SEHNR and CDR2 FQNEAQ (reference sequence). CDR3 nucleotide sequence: TGTGCCAGCAGCTCCTTCGACAGGGAGGGCTATGGCTACACCTTC. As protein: CASSSFDREGYGYTF.

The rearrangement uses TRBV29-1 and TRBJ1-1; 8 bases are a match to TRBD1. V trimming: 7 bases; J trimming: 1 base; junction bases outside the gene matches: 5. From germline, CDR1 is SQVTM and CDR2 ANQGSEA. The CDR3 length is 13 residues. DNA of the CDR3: TGCAGCGGCGGCGGACAGGGGAACACTGAAGCTTTCTTT. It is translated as CSGGGQGNTEAFF.

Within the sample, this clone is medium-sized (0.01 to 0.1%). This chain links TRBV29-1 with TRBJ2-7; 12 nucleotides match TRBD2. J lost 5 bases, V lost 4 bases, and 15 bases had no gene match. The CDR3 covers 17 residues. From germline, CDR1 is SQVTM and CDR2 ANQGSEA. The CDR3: CSVAGLAGGPLVHEQYF. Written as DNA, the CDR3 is TGCAGCGTTGCAGGTCTAGCGGGAGGGCCGCTCGTCCACGAGCAGTACTTC.

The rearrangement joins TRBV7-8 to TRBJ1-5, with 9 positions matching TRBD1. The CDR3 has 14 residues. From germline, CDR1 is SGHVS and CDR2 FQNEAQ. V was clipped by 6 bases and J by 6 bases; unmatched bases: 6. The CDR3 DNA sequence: TGTGCCAGCAGAAACAGGGGGCAGGGTCAGCCCCAGCATTTT. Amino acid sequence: CASRNRGQGQPQHF.

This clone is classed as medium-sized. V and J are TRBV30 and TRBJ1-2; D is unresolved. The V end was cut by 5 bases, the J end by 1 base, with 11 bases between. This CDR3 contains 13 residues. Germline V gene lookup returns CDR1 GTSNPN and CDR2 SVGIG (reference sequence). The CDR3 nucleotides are TGTGCCTGGCAGGAGGCGAATAACTATGGCTACACCTTC. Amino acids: CAWQEANNYGYTF.

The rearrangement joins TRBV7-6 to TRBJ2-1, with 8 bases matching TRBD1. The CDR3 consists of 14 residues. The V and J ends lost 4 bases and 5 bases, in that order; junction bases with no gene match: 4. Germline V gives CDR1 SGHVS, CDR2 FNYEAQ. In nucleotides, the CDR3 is TGTGCCAGCAGCTCCAGGACAGGGAACAATGAGCAGTTCTTC. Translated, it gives CASSSRTGNNEQFF.

Here the CDR3 reads CASSQRRINEKLFF. The CDR3 coding sequence is TGCGCCAGCAGCCAACGGCGGATTAATGAAAAACTGTTTTTT. This chain uses TRBV4-1 with TRBJ1-4; D unresolved. The germline V gene encodes CDR1 MGHRA and CDR2 YSYEKL. The CDR3 is made up of 14 amino acids. The V and J ends lost 2 bases and 4 bases respectively, with 8 bases between them.

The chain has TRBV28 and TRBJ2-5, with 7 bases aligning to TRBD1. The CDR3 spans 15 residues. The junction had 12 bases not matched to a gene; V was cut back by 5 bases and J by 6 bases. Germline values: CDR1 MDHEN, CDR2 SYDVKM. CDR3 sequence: CASSTPTQGLQTQYF. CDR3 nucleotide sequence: TGTGCCAGCAGTACCCCTACACAGGGGCTCCAGACCCAGTACTTC.

This chain's CDR3 is CASSLGQGRGKLFF. CDR3 DNA sequence: TGTGCCAGCAGCTTGGGACAGGGGCGGGGAAAACTGTTTTTT. The chain recombines TRBV28 with TRBJ1-4, with 10 bases aligning to TRBD1. Germline loops: CDR1 MDHEN, CDR2 SYDVKM. The CDR3 runs 14 residues. The junction had 8 bases not matched to a gene; V was cut back by 6 bases and J by 10 bases. Combining the CDR3 with reference TRBV28 and TRBJ1-4 gives the whole variable domain DVKVTQSSRYLVKRTGEKVFLECVQDMDHENMFWYRQDPGLGLRLIYFSYDVKMKEKGDIPEGYSVSREKKERFSLILESASTNQTSMYLCASSLGQGRGKLFFGSGTQLSVL.

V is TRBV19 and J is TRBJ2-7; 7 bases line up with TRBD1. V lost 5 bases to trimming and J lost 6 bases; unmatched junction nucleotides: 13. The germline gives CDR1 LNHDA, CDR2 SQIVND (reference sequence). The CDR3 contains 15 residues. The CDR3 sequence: CASSPGTAGGGEQYF. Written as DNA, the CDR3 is TGTGCCAGTAGTCCGGGGACAGCCGGAGGCGGCGAGCAGTACTTC.

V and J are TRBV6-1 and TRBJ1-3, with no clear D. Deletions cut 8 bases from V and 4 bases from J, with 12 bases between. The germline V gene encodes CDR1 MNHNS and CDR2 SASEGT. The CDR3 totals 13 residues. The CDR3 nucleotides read TGTGCCAGCCGTACGGCGGGCGGAAACACCATATATTTT. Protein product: CASRTAGGNTIYF.

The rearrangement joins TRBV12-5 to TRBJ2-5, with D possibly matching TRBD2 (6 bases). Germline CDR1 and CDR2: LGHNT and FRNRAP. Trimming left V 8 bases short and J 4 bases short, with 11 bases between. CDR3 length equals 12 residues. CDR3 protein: CASSGVGETQYF. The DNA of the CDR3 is TGTGCTAGTTCGGGAGTCGGAGAGACCCAGTACTTC.

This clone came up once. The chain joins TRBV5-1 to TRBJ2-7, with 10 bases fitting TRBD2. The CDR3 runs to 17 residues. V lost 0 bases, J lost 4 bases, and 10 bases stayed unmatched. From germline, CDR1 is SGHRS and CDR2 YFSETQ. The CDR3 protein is CASSLDHLAGVQYEQYF. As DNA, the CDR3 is TGCGCCAGCAGCTTGGACCACCTAGCGGGAGTACAGTACGAGCAGTACTTC.

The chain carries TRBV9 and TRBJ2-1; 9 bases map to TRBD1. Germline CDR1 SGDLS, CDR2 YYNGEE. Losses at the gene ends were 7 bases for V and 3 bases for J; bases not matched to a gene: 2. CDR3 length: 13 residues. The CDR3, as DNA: TGTGCCAGCGGGGACAGGGACTACAATGAGCAGTTCTTC. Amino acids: CASGDRDYNEQFF.